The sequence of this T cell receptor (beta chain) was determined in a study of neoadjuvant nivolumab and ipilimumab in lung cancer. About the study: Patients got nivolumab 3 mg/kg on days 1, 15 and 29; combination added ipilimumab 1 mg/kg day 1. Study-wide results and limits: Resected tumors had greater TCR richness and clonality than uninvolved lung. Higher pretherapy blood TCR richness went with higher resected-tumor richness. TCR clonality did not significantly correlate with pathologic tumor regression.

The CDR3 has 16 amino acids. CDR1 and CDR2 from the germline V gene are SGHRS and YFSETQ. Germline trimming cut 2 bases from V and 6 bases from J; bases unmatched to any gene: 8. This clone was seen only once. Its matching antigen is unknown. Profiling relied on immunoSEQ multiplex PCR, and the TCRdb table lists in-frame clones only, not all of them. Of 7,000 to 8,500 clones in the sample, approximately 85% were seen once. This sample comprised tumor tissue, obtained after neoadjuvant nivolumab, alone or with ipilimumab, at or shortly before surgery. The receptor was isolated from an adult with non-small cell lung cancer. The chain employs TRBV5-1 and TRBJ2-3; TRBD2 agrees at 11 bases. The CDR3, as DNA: TGCGCCAGCAGCTTCGGGTCTAGCGGGGGGTCGGATACGCAGTATTTT. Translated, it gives CASSFGSSGGSDTQYF.